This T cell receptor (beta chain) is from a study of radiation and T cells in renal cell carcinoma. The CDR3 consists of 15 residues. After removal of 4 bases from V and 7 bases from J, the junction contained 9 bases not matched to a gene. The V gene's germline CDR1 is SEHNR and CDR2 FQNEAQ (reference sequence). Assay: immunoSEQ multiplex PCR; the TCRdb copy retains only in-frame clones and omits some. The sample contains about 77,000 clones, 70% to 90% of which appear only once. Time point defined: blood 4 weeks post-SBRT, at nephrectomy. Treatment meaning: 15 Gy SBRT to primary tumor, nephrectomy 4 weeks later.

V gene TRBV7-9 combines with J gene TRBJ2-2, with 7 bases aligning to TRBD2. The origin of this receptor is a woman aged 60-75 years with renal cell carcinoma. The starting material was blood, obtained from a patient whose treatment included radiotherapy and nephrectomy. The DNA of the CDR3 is TGTGCCAGCAGCTCCGGACTAGGAAGAGGCGGGGAGCTGTTTTTT. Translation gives CASSSGLGRGGELFF.